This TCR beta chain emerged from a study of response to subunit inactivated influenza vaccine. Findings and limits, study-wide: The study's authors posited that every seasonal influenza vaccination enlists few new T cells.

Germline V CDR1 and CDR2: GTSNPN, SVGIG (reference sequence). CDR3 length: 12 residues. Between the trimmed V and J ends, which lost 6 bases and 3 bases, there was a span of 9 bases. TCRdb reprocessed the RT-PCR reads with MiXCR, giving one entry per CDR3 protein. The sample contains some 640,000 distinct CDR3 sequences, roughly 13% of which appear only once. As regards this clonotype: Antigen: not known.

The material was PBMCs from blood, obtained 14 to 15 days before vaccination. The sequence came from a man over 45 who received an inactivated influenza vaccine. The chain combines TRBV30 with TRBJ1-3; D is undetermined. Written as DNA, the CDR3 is TGTGCCTGTTTAATCTTTGGAAACACCATATATTTT. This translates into CACLIFGNTIYF.